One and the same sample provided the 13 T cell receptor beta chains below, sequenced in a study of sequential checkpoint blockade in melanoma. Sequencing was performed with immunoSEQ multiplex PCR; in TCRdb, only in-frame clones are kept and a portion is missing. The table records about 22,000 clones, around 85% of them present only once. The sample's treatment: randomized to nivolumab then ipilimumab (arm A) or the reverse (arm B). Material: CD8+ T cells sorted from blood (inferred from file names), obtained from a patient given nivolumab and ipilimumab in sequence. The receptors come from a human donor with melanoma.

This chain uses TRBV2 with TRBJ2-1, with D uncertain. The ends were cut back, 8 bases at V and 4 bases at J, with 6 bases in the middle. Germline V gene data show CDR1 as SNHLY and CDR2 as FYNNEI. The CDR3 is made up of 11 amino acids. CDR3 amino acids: CASGPYNEQFF. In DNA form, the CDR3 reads TGTGCCAGCGGGCCTTACAATGAGCAGTTCTTC.

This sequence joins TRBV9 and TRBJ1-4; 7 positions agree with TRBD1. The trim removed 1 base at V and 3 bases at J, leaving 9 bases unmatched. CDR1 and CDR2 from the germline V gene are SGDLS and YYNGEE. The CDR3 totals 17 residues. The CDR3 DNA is TGTGCCAGCAGCGTAACGACAGGGCTACGTCCTAATGAAAAACTGTTTTTT. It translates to CASSVTTGLRPNEKLFF.

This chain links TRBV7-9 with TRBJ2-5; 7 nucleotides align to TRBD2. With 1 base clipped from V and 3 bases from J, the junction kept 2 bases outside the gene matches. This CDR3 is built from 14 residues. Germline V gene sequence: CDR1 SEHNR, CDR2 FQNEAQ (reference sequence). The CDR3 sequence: CASSLVRGEETQYF. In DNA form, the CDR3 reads TGTGCCAGCAGCTTAGTCCGGGGGGAAGAGACCCAGTACTTC.

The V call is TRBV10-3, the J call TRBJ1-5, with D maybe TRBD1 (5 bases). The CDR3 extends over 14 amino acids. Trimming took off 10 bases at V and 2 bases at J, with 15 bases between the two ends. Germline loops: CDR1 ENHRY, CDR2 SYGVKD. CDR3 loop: CATLGEGGNQPQHF. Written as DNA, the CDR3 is TGTGCCACGTTGGGGGAGGGTGGCAATCAGCCCCAGCATTTT.

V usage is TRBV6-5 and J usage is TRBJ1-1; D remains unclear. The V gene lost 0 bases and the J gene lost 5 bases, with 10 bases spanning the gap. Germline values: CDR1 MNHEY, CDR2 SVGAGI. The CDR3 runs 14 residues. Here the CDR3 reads CASSYSEGITEAFF. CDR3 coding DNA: TGTGCCAGCAGTTACTCGGAGGGCATAACTGAAGCTTTCTTT.

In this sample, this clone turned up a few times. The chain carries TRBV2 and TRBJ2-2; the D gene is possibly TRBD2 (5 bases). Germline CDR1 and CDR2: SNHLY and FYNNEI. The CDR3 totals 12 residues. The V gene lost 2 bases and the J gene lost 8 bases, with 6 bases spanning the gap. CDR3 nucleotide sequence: TGTGCCAGCAGTGAACAGCGGGGGGAGCTGTTTTTT. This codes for CASSEQRGELFF.

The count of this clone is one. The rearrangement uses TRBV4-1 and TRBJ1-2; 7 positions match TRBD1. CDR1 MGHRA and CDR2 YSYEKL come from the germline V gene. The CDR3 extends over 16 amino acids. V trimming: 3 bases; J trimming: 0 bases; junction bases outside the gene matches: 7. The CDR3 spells CASSHQTGPSNYGYTF. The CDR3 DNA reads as TGCGCCAGCAGCCACCAGACAGGGCCATCTAACTATGGCTACACCTTC.

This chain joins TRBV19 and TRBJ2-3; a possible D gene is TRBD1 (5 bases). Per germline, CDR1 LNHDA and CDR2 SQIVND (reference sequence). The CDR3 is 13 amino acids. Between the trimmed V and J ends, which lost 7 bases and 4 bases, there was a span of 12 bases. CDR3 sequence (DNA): TGTGCCAGTAATCAGGGTTGGGCAGATACGCAGTATTTT. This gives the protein CASNQGWADTQYF.

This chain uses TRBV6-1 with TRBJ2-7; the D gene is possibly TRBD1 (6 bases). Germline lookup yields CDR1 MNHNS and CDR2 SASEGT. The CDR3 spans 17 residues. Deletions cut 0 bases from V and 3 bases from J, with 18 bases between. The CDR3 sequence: CASSEAPGQPIFYEQYF. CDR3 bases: TGTGCCAGCAGTGAAGCCCCCGGACAGCCGATCTTCTACGAGCAGTACTTC.

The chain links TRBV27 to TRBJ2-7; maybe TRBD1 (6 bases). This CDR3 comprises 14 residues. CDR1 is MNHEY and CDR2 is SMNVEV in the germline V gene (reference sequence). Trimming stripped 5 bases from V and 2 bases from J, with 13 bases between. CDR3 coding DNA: TGTGCCAGCAGTCCCCGACAGGCTACCTACGAGCAGTACTTC. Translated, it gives CASSPRQATYEQYF.

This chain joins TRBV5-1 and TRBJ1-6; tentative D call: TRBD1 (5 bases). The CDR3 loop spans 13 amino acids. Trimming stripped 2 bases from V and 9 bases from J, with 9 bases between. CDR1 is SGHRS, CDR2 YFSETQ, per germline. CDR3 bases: TGCGCCAGCAGCTTAGACAGTACTTCACCCCTCCACTTT. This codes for CASSLDSTSPLHF.

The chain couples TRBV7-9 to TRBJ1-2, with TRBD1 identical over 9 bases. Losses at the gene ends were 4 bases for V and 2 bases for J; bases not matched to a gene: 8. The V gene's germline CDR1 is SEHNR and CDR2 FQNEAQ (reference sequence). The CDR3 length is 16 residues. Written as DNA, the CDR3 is TGTGCCAGCAGCTCACGCCAGGACAGGGGCAACTATGGCTACACCTTC. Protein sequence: CASSSRQDRGNYGYTF.

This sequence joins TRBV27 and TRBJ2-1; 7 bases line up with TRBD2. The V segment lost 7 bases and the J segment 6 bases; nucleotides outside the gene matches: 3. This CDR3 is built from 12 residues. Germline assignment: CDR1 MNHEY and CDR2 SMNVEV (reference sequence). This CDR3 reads CASTTGGNEQFF. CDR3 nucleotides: TGTGCCAGCACGACGGGGGGCAATGAGCAGTTCTTC.